Detailed here is one TCR beta chain. This clonotype was seen repeatedly, ten times or more. This clone's antigen is unknown. No base qualities exist here, and no much larger clone lies one base off it. The sequencer listed for this sample is Illumina NovaSeq 6000. TCRalpha and TCRbeta cDNA libraries were built by 5'RACE with constant-segment primers, adding sample barcodes and unique molecular identifiers. RNA was extracted from every sample with Trizol reagent. Library amplification was performed in two PCR steps, and a second sample barcode and Illumina TruSeq adapters were introduced in the second step. Libraries were sequenced on an Illumina NovaSeq with 2 x 150 bp paired-end reads. For the original study's pipeline: Reads were demultiplexed and collapsed into UMI-guided consensus sequences with migec v1.2.7. Using mixcr v2.1.11, the UMI consensuses were aligned to TRA and TRB V and J templates and assembled into clonotypes. A clonotype was counted as expanded or contracted only if both edgeR and NoisET called the change significant, with noise models trained on biological replicates. edgeR calls used a false discovery rate-adjusted p below 0.01 and a log2 fold-change threshold of 1. As an exploratory analysis of dynamics, max-normalized trajectories of the 1000 most abundant clonotypes were examined by PCA with hierarchical clustering. Separately sequenced CD4+ and CD8+ repertoires were used to assign a CD4 or CD8 phenotype to each responding clone. TCRdb applied fastp at Q25 and MiXCR to the public reads, then kept only in-frame beta chains. Under each unique CDR3 protein, matching rows form one entry showing the most common genes and DNA. The V and J calls here are based on TCRdb, not the publication. For this sample there are 470,000 or so distinct CDR3 sequences; approximately 18% appear just once. The leading ten clones occupy roughly 21% of the sample.

These data originate in a study of T-cell memory formation after mild COVID-19 (dated by TCRdb to about 2021). Concerning the study at large: Most TCR sequence clusters were specific to one of the two donors. Longitudinal TCRalpha and TCRbeta repertoire sequencing tracked T-cell clones expanding and contracting after mild COVID-19 in a couple of donors. The cohort comprised two young, previously healthy adult volunteers, one female and one male. Overall results and qualifications from the work: SARS-CoV-2 specificity of the second-wave clones peaking on day 37 was not confirmed. The detection of some responding clones in pre-infection memory suggests that pre-existing cross-reactive memory T cells joined the SARS-CoV-2 response. Clones contracting from day 15 to 85 had balanced CD4/CD8 phenotypes, while a second wave expanding from day 15 to 37 was biased towards CD4+. The study covered only a couple of mild cases, and larger cohorts including severe cases with pre-infection samples were considered necessary. Contracting CD4+ clones turned up mainly in the CM and EM memory subsets, whereas EMRA was where CD8+ clones were enriched.

Measured from the cysteine to the phenylalanine, the CDR3 is 14 residues long. The kept DNA is CDR3 alone, 42 bases in frame from the first base. The junction shows trimming of 0 bases on V and 5 bases on J, plus 11 bases between the germline ends. The germline V gene yields LGHNA for CDR1 and YSLEER for CDR2. Ficoll-Paque density gradient centrifugation was the method used to isolate PBMCs. Sequencing was done on a sample of PBMCs or a T cell subset sorted from them (not recorded which). This receptor was taken from a man in his late teens or twenties who had mild COVID-19 (a few samples of this study predate the infection). The sample titles of this study are shuffled in the database, so cell type and time point are left out; the donor was told from shared clones. This receptor chain uses TRBV4-3 and TRBJ2-7; the best D guess is TRBD2, with 5 bases matching. The base sequence is TGCGCCAGCAGCCAAGATCTCGGGGTCCACGAGCAGTACTTC. The encoded protein is CASSQDLGVHEQYF.